This T cell receptor beta chain emerged from a study of long-term antiretroviral therapy in people with HIV. Assay version v3.0 of immunoSEQ was used, and it was run at survey level. Produced via immunoSEQ multiplex PCR; TCRdb's table is partial and in-frame only. The table has some 31,000 clones, 95% to 98% seen once. This CDR3 region has 15 residues. CDR1 is SGHTA and CDR2 is FQGNSA in the germline V gene. The trim removed 6 bases at V and 2 bases at J, leaving 10 bases unmatched. Specimen: unsorted PBMCs, collected 7.6 years after starting antiretroviral therapy. The chain combines TRBV7-2 with TRBJ2-7; 7 nucleotides match TRBD1. This TCR came from a man under 40 with HIV. As DNA, the CDR3 is TGTGCCAGCAGTTTACTCGTCGGGACAGCCTACGAGCAGTACTTC. It codes for CASSLLVGTAYEQYF.